The 12 T cell receptor beta chains in this list originate from one sample, sequenced in a study of T cell clonality in common variable immunodeficiency. Clones were read by immunoSEQ multiplex PCR, and TCRdb kept only the in-frame ones, dropping some. This sample comprises approximately 40,000 clones, none seen once only. The source material was peripheral blood mononuclear cells. These receptors all come from a person between 18 and 69 years old in good health.

For this clone: The sequenced fragment ends 3 residues before the CDR3 boundary, so the rest is inferred from the germline J gene. The rearrangement links TRBV5-1 to TRBJ2-2; D possibly corresponds to TRBD1 (5 bases). CDR1 and CDR2 from the germline V gene are SGHRS and YFSETQ. This CDR3 is 13 amino acids long. Trimming shortened V by 4 bases and J by 6 bases, and 10 bases separated the two germline ends. Incomplete CDR3 DNA: TGCGCCAGCAGCACCGACAGCCCCGGGGAG. This gives the protein CASSTDSPGE. The full CDR3 protein is CASSTDSPGELFF.

This clone came up many times. The observed sequence ends 3 residues before the CDR3 terminus, with the missing tail filled in from the germline J gene. The chain combines TRBV4-2 with TRBJ1-1, with TRBD1 matching 9 bases. The CDR3 covers 11 residues. The germline V gene encodes CDR1 LGHNA and CDR2 YNFKEQ. This CDR3 reads CASSGGTGAFF. The sequenced CDR3 bases are TGTGCCAGCAGCGGGGGGACAGGG.

In its sample, this clone was seen a few times. The sequence runs out 3 residues before the end of the CDR3; the remainder is reconstructed from the germline J gene. V gene TRBV2 combines with J gene TRBJ1-6; tentatively, D is TRBD1 (5 bases). The CDR3 has 17 residues. Germline CDR1 reads SNHLY; CDR2 reads FYNNEI. V gave up 0 bases and J gave up 10 bases, with 19 bases separating them. The sequenced CDR3 bases are TGTGCCAGCAGTGAAGCTGCCGGGGGAGTGGTAGGATCACCC. The encoded protein is CASSEAAGGVVGSP. The entire CDR3 reads CASSEAAGGVVGSPLHF.

This clone was seen ten or more times. The CDR3 extends 3 residues past the end of the read, so its final part is completed from the germline J gene. The rearrangement joins TRBV10-3 to TRBJ2-2; perhaps D is TRBD1 or TRBD2 (5 bases each). Germline CDR1 is ENHRY and CDR2 is SYGVKD. The CDR3 extends over 15 amino acids. The covered CDR3 bases are TGTGCCATCTCGGCAGGAGGCTCTGGGGCCAACGTG. As protein: CAISAGGSGANV. The full CDR3 protein is CAISAGGSGANVLFF.

This clone was recorded many times. The CDR3 bases that were read are TGTGCCAGCGATCGGACAGGAACGCACACTGAA. It translates to CASDRTGTHTE. From start to end, the CDR3 is CASDRTGTHTEAFF. The genes are TRBV19 and TRBJ1-1; TRBD1 matches at 7 bases. Sequencing ends 3 residues short of the CDR3 end; the germline J gene provides the rest. The CDR3 contains 14 residues. Germline CDR1 LNHDA, CDR2 SQIVND (reference sequence). Trimming removed 9 bases from V and 3 bases from J; junction bases left unmatched: 10.

This clone was counted many times. The chain's CDR3 is CASSFVRNTEAFF. The CDR3 DNA, read in part, is TGTGCCAGCAGCTTCGTCAGGAACACTGAA. V and J are TRBV11-2 and TRBJ1-1; D not resolved. With the read ending 3 residues before the CDR3 end, the germline J gene is used to fill in that end. This CDR3 region has 13 residues. The ends were cut back, 3 bases at V and 1 base at J, with 6 bases in the middle. Germline assignment: CDR1 SGHAT and CDR2 FQNNGV.

This clone showed up many times. The read ends 3 residues early relative to the CDR3; the germline J gene fills the gap. The rearrangement uses TRBV29-1 and TRBJ1-3; 10 bases align to TRBD1. Germline values: CDR1 SQVTM, CDR2 ANQGSEA. V trimming: 0 bases; J trimming: 0 bases; junction bases outside the gene matches: 5. The CDR3 spans 17 residues. CDR3 DNA, as far as it was read: TGCAGCGTTGAAGATGGGACAGGGGTCGACTCTGGAAACACC. It encodes CSVEDGTGVDSGNT. The full CDR3 protein reads CSVEDGTGVDSGNTIYF.

This clone was recorded many times. Coverage ceases 3 residues before the CDR3 finishes, and the germline J gene fills in the end. The chain recombines TRBV5-1 with TRBJ2-7; the D gene is possibly TRBD2 (6 bases). From germline, CDR1 is SGHRS and CDR2 YFSETQ. The CDR3 loop spans 15 amino acids. Trimming stripped 2 bases from V and 0 bases from J, with 12 bases between. CDR3 bases read: TGCGCCAGCAGCTTAACGGGACTTCGCTCCTACGAG. Amino acids: CASSLTGLRSYE. In full, the CDR3 is CASSLTGLRSYEQYF.

The table lists this clone with many counts. Sequencing ends 3 residues short of the CDR3 end; the germline J gene provides the rest. The V call is TRBV29-1, the J call TRBJ2-3; TRBD2 matches 8 bases. This CDR3 is built from 14 residues. Germline V CDR1 and CDR2: SQVTM, ANQGSEA. The CDR3 sequence is CSVFGLAGQETQYF. The covered CDR3 bases are TGCAGCGTTTTTGGACTAGCTGGACAAGAGACG.

In this sample, this clone turned up many times. The read finishes 3 residues shy of the CDR3 end, and the germline J gene is used to complete it. The V and J genes are TRBV5-1 and TRBJ2-7; 13 nucleotides align to TRBD2. The V segment lost 5 bases and the J segment 3 bases; nucleotides outside the gene matches: 5. The germline V gene encodes CDR1 SGHRS and CDR2 YFSETQ. The CDR3 extends over 15 amino acids. CDR3 sequence reads: CASRPGTSGNYEQYF. Incomplete CDR3 DNA: TGCGCCAGCAGACCCGGGACTAGCGGGAACTACGAG.

Worth noting for this clone: The read is 3 residues too short to cover the CDR3 end, so that end is filled in from the germline J gene. This rearrangement joins TRBV2 to TRBJ1-2; weak D call: TRBD1 (5 bases). Germline V gene lookup returns CDR1 SNHLY and CDR2 FYNNEI. CDR3 length: 13 amino acids. CDR3 sequence reads: CASGRGTHYDYTF. The sequenced CDR3 bases are TGTGCCAGCGGACGGGGGACTCACTACGAC.

This clone has a count of ten or more. Read data end 3 residues before the CDR3 end; the end is taken from the germline J gene. The chain carries TRBV4-1 and TRBJ2-1, with 7 positions matching TRBD2. V trimming: 4 bases; J trimming: 8 bases; junction bases outside the gene matches: 11. This CDR3 has 15 amino acids. Per the germline V gene, CDR1 is MGHRA and CDR2 is YSYEKL. Here the CDR3 reads CASSPLAAVVDEQFF. CDR3 DNA (partial): TGCGCCAGCAGCCCCCTAGCGGCAGTGGTTGATGAG.